This TCR beta chain stems from a study of cytomegalovirus exposure and HLA in healthy donors (dated by TCRdb to about 2017). Regarding the study in general: According to an earlier analysis of a few hundred of the donors, 150 million to 200 million T cells yielded over 90 million unique TCR beta sequences and about 300 Gb of sequence data. Donor age, sex, ethnicity and CMV serostatus were compiled alongside the repertoire data. A separate validation cohort of roughly 120 different subjects was used in addition to the approximately 610-subject first cohort. A later analysis re-analyzed previously published TCR beta repertoires from hundreds of donors and added high-resolution HLA genotyping to study TCR occurrence patterns. An earlier analysis of several hundred of the donors applied high-throughput TCR beta sequencing to assess whether each TCR beta V gene segment acted as functional or pseudogenic. The number of typed donors differed by locus: roughly 620-630 for A, B, C, DRB1 and DQB1; 522 for DQA1; roughly 600 for DPA1; and approximately 450 for DPB1. The study was designed to test whether signatures of past pathogen exposure could be identified by cataloging public T cell receptors. Across some 400 genotyped donors of the cohort, an average of about 240,000 unique TCR beta nucleotide sequences per donor were sequenced, and 15% to 20% of those sequences were non-productive. Because of strong linkage in the cohort, roughly five DR-DQ haplotypes were treated as single units for association and clustering. To predict cytomegalovirus infection status, the study combined high-throughput TCR immunosequencing, statistical association of individual TCRs with disease status, and machine learning. Class I and class II HLA loci were covered by the typing at four-digit resolution. Among the roughly 400 genotyped donors, about 83% belonged to the genetic ancestry cluster associated with self-reported Caucasian donors. The study used immunosequencing to profile the T cell repertoires of some 600 subjects and linked those repertoires to cytomegalovirus serostatus. Every repertoire in the discovery cohort had been generated on one and the same sequencing platform. Roughly 310 gigabases of sequencing data and 80 million or so unique TCR sequences were included in an early release covering roughly 700 HLA-typed donors. In the later analysis, no new phenotypic data were used to find candidate immune exposures; instead, reliance was placed on TCR beta sequences and their occurrence across donors. In a later genetic analysis, genome-wide SNP genotypes for about 55% of the roughly 700 donors were used, and that subset was treated as a discovery cohort. Beyond this particular receptor, the publication reports: It was suggested by the authors that the approach could potentially be generalized to other disease states and immunological phenotypes. In vitro tests confirmed that a few of the cytomegalovirus-associated TCR beta chains recognize cytomegalovirus antigens. The sequencing pipeline was judged likely to have produced a cluster of highly shared sequence variants as a technical artifact. The only immune exposure information available for the cohort was CMV serostatus. Sequencing depth was assumed to be roughly uniform across donors in the presence/absence analyses, though that assumption may not hold. A further reported finding was that TCR beta sequences accurately predicted the HLA-A and HLA-B alleles for most subjects in the first cohort. The classifier was reported to diagnose cytomegalovirus status with high specificity and sensitivity in both the original cohort and the validation cohort. In a later analysis, the rate of TCR association differed among HLA loci, with DRB1 alleles having the most associated TCRs and HLA-C alleles having the fewest. At a false discovery rate of 0.05, a later analysis linked 15,000 to 20,000 TCR beta sequences to specific HLA alleles. In a later analysis, most CMV-associated TCR beta chains were found to appear HLA-restricted, with HLA associations seemingly driven largely by CMV exposure. A later genetic analysis reported fewer N-insertions in productive TCRs among donors in an Asian-associated ancestry cluster than the roughly 650-donor mean. In a later analysis, HLA-associated TCR beta chains showed more clonal expansion and lower generation probabilities than non-associated chains that were equally common. An association between a missense DCLRE1C variant and V-gene and J-gene trimming of TCR beta chains was found in a later genetic analysis and replicated in an independent cohort. Several of the top co-occurrence clusters appeared to be linked to parvovirus B19, influenza, CMV and Epstein-Barr virus, according to a later analysis. Because counts were too low, some 17 rarely observed V segments, including chromosome 9 orphons, were left out of the earlier analysis of about 500 of the donors. Most TCR sequences were observed very rarely across donors, whereas some public TCRs were present in many individuals. A total of 150 or so TCR beta chains were listed by the study as associated with cytomegalovirus. Correlated functional status among segregating V segments might be attributable to linkage disequilibrium, but an unknown experimental factor could not be ruled out. Some IMGT-functional V segments, including TRBV6-2 and TRBV6-3, could not be distinguished by the 87-base-pair reads and were therefore excluded. The cohort was sequenced for TCR beta chains only, and without alpha or paired-chain data the features that could be detected were limited. When HLA alleles, especially DR and DQ, strongly co-occurred, TCR associations were difficult to assign to individual alleles. Because some donors lacked HLA typing at each locus, the association tests relied only on the typed subset. In an earlier analysis of under 600 of the donors, most TCR beta V segments were observed in productive rearrangements about 87% or about 30% of the time, broadly matching IMGT annotations.

The cohort was made up of 666 healthy bone marrow donors. All cohort members were sampled while nominally healthy, although unrecorded immune exposures were likely present. The donor tested CMV seronegative and was one of the 352 seronegative cohort members. Every donor gave a peripheral blood sample, and the peripheral blood mononuclear cells from that sample were used for TCR beta sequencing. The Qiagen DNeasy Blood Extraction Kit was used to extract genomic DNA from the blood cell samples. The library was made by the immunoSEQ multiplex PCR assay. The multiplex PCR relied on a mix of 60 forward primers for TCR Vbeta segments and 13 reverse primers for TCR Jbeta segments. Amplification of the CDR3 region of rearranged TCR beta genes was performed with a multiplex PCR assay on genomic DNA. The amplified TCR beta libraries were sequenced on the Illumina HiSeq System as 87-base-pair reads. Concerning the study's data processing: A later analysis counted approximately 76 million unique TCR beta chains across the 640 or so repertoires, and 10 million to 12 million of these chains were shared by at least two donors. Raw reads were error-corrected and collapsed into unique sequences by a nearest-neighbor algorithm in which closely related sequences were merged to remove PCR and sequencing errors. CDR3 sequences were aligned to IMGT reference sequences to assign V, D and J gene segments. For a sequence to be retained, a match of at least six nucleotides was required to both a V gene segment and a J gene segment. Rearrangements were called productive when the CDR3 lacked stop codons and stayed in frame with V and J; all others were non-productive. Following IMGT convention, CDR3 was defined as the stretch from the second conserved V-encoded cysteine to the conserved J-encoded phenylalanine. The earlier analysis of about 610 of the donors excluded any sequence lacking an unambiguous match to a single V gene segment. In an earlier analysis of approximately 590 of the donors, a V segment was called functional when productive rearrangements were above 56.7%, and segregating when the standard deviation between donors exceeded 5%. A statistical classification framework was built to diagnose cytomegalovirus status from the catalog of TCR beta chain sequences. In a later analysis, TCR nucleotide sequences were compared against IMGT/GENE-DB human TR gene sequences so that V and J genes could be assigned. A later analysis assigned CDR3 sequences and most-parsimonious VDJ recombination scenarios with the TCRdist pipeline. A later analysis defined each TCR beta chain by its CDR3 amino acid sequence plus V-gene family, and excluded reads lacking a unique V-gene family. In a later analysis, fewer than 650 highly shared, low-generation-probability nucleotide sequences were removed to address suspected cross-contamination and a sequencing artifact. A later analysis calculated a clonal expansion index for each public chain from normalized within-repertoire ranks of inferred template counts. In a later analysis, generation probabilities were computed with a VDJ recombination model fitted to out-of-frame rearrangements, and the resulting probabilities were checked against IGoR. In a later analysis, TCR-TCR, TCR-HLA and TCR-CMV co-occurrence was scored with hypergeometric tests, and a repertoire-size bias correction was applied to TCR pairs. A later analysis estimated false discovery rates by permuting HLA or CMV assignments 20 times. A later analysis grouped co-occurring TCRs with DBSCAN, adding TCRdist sequence similarity when clustering within HLA-allele-positive subsets. Repertoires with fewer than 30,000 or more than 120,000 public chains were left out of co-occurrence clustering, as were a handful of repertoires with anomalous nucleotide sharing. TCRdb re-hosts the immuneACCESS table, in-frame sequences only. Its copies lack some clones; in the studies checked, an unresolved V gene accounts for under half of them, and the cause for the rest is not known. V and J calls and clone size are those listed in that table; D and trimming were worked out from the DNA. Counted in this sample were 90,000 to 150,000 clones; approximately 80% of them appeared once. The top ten hold about 1.7% of the sample.

The germline V gene (reference sequence) gives CDR1 as MNHEY and CDR2 as SMNVEV. The CDR3 runs 14 amino acids, cysteine and phenylalanine included. Only the CDR3 part of the read is kept: 42 bases, read in frame from the first base. Regarding this clone: No cognate antigen has been identified for it. No base quality information exists; no much larger clone differs at one position.

Sample: PBMCs. The TCR sequence derives from a man aged 35-49 years in good health and CMV-seronegative. The chain joins TRBV27 to TRBJ2-5; 7 bases in between match TRBD2. The J call may not be correct, given that the DNA end is closer to TRBJ2-7. The DNA reads TGTGCCAGCAGTCCCCGGGGAGGGCCCTACGAGCAGTACTTC. The translation is CASSPRGGPYEQYF.